A selection of T cell receptor beta chains follows, all from one sample in a study of blood T cell repertoires in COVID-19. Measured with immunoSEQ multiplex PCR; TCRdb has only the in-frame clones, and not every one. The table records about 50,000 clones, roughly 84% of them present only once. Sequenced material: peripheral blood. These receptors were collected from a woman in her sixties with acute or convalescent COVID-19. Each CDR3 is given with its conserved first and last residue. D genes are given only for firm matches. A clone size is listed for some rows: how often the clone was seen (once, few, many), or a class if it is expanded.

>-|TRBJ1-3|-|TRBV30
CAWKRVNGGNTIYF
TGTGCCTGGAAGAGGGTGAACGGTGGAAACACCATATATTTT
>-|TRBJ1-4|TRBD1|TRBV5-1
CASSAQGADEKLFF
TGCGCCAGCAGCGCGCAGGGGGCAGATGAAAAACTGTTTTTT
>-|TRBJ2-4|TRBD1|TRBV5-4
CASRGTARAKNIQYF
TGTGCCAGCAGGGGGACAGCGAGAGCCAAAAACATTCAGTACTTC
>-|TRBJ1-1|-|TRBV5-4
CASSLGRRPDTEAFF
TGTGCCAGCAGCTTGGGACGGAGGCCGGACACTGAAGCTTTCTTT
>-|TRBJ2-5|-|TRBV6-2/TRBV6-3
CASSKGDQETQYF
TGTGCCAGCAGTAAGGGGGACCAAGAGACCCAGTACTTC
>-|TRBJ2-2|-|TRBV5-1
CASSLPRTGELFF
TGCGCCAGCAGCTTGCCTAGAACCGGGGAGCTGTTTTTT
>-|TRBJ1-2|-|TRBV2
CASSAVVHGYTF
TGTGCCAGCAGTGCGGTAGTCCATGGCTACACCTTC
>-|TRBJ1-2|-|TRBV6-1
CASSEARGTSSSRGYTF
TGTGCCAGCAGTGAAGCCCGAGGGACTTCCTCCTCGCGTGGCTACACCTTC
>-|TRBJ2-7|TRBD2|TRBV30
CAWTSGNYEQYF
TGTGCCTGGACTAGCGGGAACTACGAGCAGTACTTC
>few|TRBJ1-1|TRBD1|TRBV7-9
CASSWTGSVGTEAFF
TGTGCCAGCAGCTGGACAGGGTCCGTGGGCACTGAAGCTTTCTTT
>once|TRBJ1-3|TRBD1|TRBV29-1
CSAGQGGSGNTIYF
TGCAGCGCGGGACAGGGCGGCTCTGGAAACACCATATATTTT
>-|TRBJ1-3|-|TRBV19
CASSNGGAGNTIYF
TGTGCCAGTTCGAACGGGGGGGCTGGAAACACCATATATTTT
>-|TRBJ2-1|TRBD2|TRBV4-3
CASSQGVSGRGNNEQFF
TGCGCCAGCAGCCAGGGGGTTAGCGGGAGGGGTAACAATGAGCAGTTCTTC
>-|TRBJ2-3|-|TRBV19
CATAAGQGTDTQYF
TGTGCCACCGCGGCGGGCCAGGGCACAGATACGCAGTATTTT
>-|TRBJ1-1|TRBD1|TRBV6-2/TRBV6-3
CASSDWDRLNTEAFF
TGTGCCAGCAGTGATTGGGACAGACTTAACACTGAAGCTTTCTTT
>-|TRBJ2-7|TRBD1|TRBV10-3
CAISDIVRDSSYEQYF
TGTGCCATCAGTGATATTGTTCGGGACAGCTCCTACGAGCAGTACTTC
>-|TRBJ2-7|TRBD2|TRBV11-2
CASSLGLPSYEQYF
TGTGCCAGCAGCTTGGGACTACCAAGCTACGAGCAGTACTTC
>-|TRBJ1-2|-|TRBV7-8
CASSLNRGAWRGYTF
TGTGCCAGCAGCTTAAATCGGGGGGCATGGCGTGGCTACACCTTC
>-|TRBJ2-2|TRBD1|TRBV28
CASRHTGGANTGELFF
TGTGCCAGCAGACACACAGGGGGCGCGAACACCGGGGAGCTGTTTTTT
>-|TRBJ2-1|-|TRBV13
CASSSGRGLNEQFF
TGTGCCAGCAGCTCTGGAAGGGGACTCAATGAGCAGTTCTTC
>-|TRBJ2-2|-|TRBV4-3
CASSQSRSYTAGELFF
TGCGCCAGCAGCCAAAGTAGGAGCTATACGGCCGGGGAGCTGTTTTTT
>-|TRBJ1-2|TRBD1|TRBV4-1
CASSQGHGQALLANYGYTF
TGCGCCAGCAGCCAAGGGCATGGACAGGCCCTTCTAGCTAACTATGGCTACACCTTC
>-|TRBJ2-1|TRBD2|TRBV6-5
CASSYSGLAGYGEQFF
TGTGCCAGCAGTTACTCAGGCCTAGCGGGATATGGTGAGCAGTTCTTC
>-|TRBJ2-1|-|TRBV7-9
CASSLGRDNEQFF
TGTGCCAGCAGCTTAGGACGGGACAATGAGCAGTTCTTC
>-|TRBJ1-5|-|TRBV12-5
CASGHGQLSNQPQHF
TGTGCTAGTGGCCATGGACAGCTTAGCAATCAGCCCCAGCATTTT
>-|TRBJ2-7|-|TRBV11-2
CASSPIRTDYEQYF
TGTGCCAGCAGCCCCATCCGGACAGACTACGAGCAGTACTTC
>-|TRBJ2-5|-|TRBV11-3
CASSPAAGVGTQYF
TGTGCCAGCAGCCCCGCGGCAGGGGTAGGGACCCAGTACTTC
>-|TRBJ1-2|-|TRBV7-9
CASSLAGSRDYGYTF
TGTGCCAGCAGCTTAGCCGGGTCCCGGGACTATGGCTACACCTTC
>-|TRBJ2-2|-|TRBV6-5
CASRANTGELFF
TGTGCCAGCAGAGCCAACACCGGGGAGCTGTTTTTT
>-|TRBJ2-5|-|TRBV7-9
CASSFFSGRETQYF
TGTGCCAGCAGCTTTTTTTCGGGTCGGGAGACCCAGTACTTC
>-|TRBJ1-3|TRBD1|TRBV10-2
CATEDRHSGNTIYF
TGCGCCACCGAGGACAGGCACTCTGGAAACACCATATATTTT
>-|TRBJ2-7|-|TRBV11-2
CASSFSGPLEKYF
TGTGCCAGCAGCTTCTCAGGCCCCTTAGAGAAGTACTTC
>-|TRBJ1-6|-|TRBV18
CASSRAGQTNSPLHF
TGTGCCAGCTCTCGCGCCGGACAGACAAATTCACCCCTCCACTTT
>-|TRBJ1-5|-|TRBV7-8
CASTDQGYSNQPQHF
TGTGCCAGCACCGACCAGGGGTATAGCAATCAGCCCCAGCATTTT
>-|TRBJ1-2|TRBD1|TRBV27
CASSPVTGGNGYTF
TGTGCCAGCAGTCCTGTGACAGGGGGCAATGGCTACACCTTC
>-|TRBJ1-1|-|TRBV7-8
CASSPTVLGTEAFF
TGTGCCAGCAGCCCGACAGTTTTGGGCACTGAAGCTTTCTTT
>-|TRBJ1-2|TRBD1|TRBV5-4
CASSLGTGGAPYGYTF
TGTGCCAGCAGCTTAGGGACAGGGGGCGCCCCCTATGGCTACACCTTC
>-|TRBJ2-1|TRBD2|TRBV30
CAWTPSGTSVYNEQFF
TGTGCCTGGACCCCATCCGGGACTAGCGTTTACAATGAGCAGTTCTTC
>once|TRBJ1-2|TRBD1|TRBV29-1
CSVVGTGRAYGYTF
TGCAGCGTTGTCGGGACAGGGCGGGCTTATGGCTACACCTTC
>-|TRBJ1-6|-|TRBV5-6
CASSPPGSYNSPLHF
TGTGCCAGCAGCCCTCCCGGCTCCTATAATTCACCCCTCCACTTT
>-|TRBJ1-1|-|TRBV6-5
CASSSLRGGTEAFF
TGTGCCAGCAGTTCCCTACGAGGGGGAACTGAAGCTTTCTTT
>-|TRBJ1-1|-|TRBV12-3/TRBV12-4
CASSLGGEAEAFF
TGTGCCAGCAGTTTAGGAGGGGAGGCTGAAGCTTTCTTT
>-|TRBJ1-1|-|TRBV5-5
CASSPSPGSAEAFF
TGTGCCAGCAGCCCGAGCCCAGGGTCCGCTGAAGCTTTCTTT
>-|TRBJ1-4|-|TRBV6-4
CASSAPTIPGEPNEKLFF
TGTGCCAGCAGTGCTCCAACAATCCCAGGCGAACCTAATGAAAAACTGTTTTTT
>-|TRBJ2-1|TRBD2|TRBV7-7
CASSLGLAANEQFF
TGTGCTAGCAGCTTGGGACTAGCGGCTAATGAGCAGTTCTTC